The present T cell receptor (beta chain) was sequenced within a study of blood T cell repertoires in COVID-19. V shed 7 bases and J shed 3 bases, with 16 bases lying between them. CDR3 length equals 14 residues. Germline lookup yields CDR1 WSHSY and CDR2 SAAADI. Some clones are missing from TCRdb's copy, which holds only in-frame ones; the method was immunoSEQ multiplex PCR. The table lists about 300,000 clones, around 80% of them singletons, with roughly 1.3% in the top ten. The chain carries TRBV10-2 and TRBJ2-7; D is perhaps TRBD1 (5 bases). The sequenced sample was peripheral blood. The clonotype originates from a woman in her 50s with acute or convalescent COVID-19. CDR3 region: CASTPRGVDYEQYF. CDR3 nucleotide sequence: TGCGCCAGCACCCCAAGGGGCGTAGACTACGAGCAGTACTTC.